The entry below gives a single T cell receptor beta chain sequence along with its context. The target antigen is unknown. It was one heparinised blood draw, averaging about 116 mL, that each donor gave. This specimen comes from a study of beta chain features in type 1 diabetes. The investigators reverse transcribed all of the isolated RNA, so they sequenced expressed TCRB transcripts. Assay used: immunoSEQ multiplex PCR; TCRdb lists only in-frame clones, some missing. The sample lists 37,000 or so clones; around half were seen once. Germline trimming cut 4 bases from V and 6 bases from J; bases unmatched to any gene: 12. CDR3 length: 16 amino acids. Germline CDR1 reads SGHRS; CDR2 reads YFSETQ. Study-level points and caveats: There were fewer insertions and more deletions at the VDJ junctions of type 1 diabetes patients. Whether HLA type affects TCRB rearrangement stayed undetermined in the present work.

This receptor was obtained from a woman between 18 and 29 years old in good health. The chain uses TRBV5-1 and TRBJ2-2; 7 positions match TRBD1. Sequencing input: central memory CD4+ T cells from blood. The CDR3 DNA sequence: TGCGCCAGCAGCCGATCAGGGGGACCCGGCCCCGGGGAGCTGTTTTTT. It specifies CASSRSGGPGPGELFF.